A single sample is the source of the 12 T cell receptor beta chains below, sequenced in a study of CD8 T cells in ankylosing spondylitis (dated by TCRdb to about 2017). Results and caveats for the whole study, not just this receptor: A TCR beta motif of fewer than 10 highly homologous amino acid variants appeared characteristic of blood from ankylosing spondylitis patients.

Their recognized antigens are unknown. Libraries were constructed by 5' RACE. Sequencer: Illumina HiSeq 2500. The public sequencing data were trimmed at Q25 with fastp and processed into clonotypes with MiXCR by TCRdb, which kept only in-frame beta chains. Each CDR3 protein appears once, grouped with its most common genes and DNA. The sample table records just under 550,000 distinct CDR3 sequences; approximately 11% of these occur just once. The ten biggest clones cover approximately 7% of the sample. Material for sequencing was blood, either unsorted or a sorted T cell fraction (not recorded which). The receptor source for this set is a male donor with ankylosing spondylitis.

This clonotype has more than one count but fewer than ten. The rearrangement uses TRBV15 and TRBJ2-7; the D gene could be TRBD1 or TRBD2 (5 bases each). The germline CDR1 and CDR2 sequences are LNHNV and YYDKDF (reference sequence). CDR3 length equals 15 residues. V was cut by 3 bases and J by 4 bases, with 16 bases left in between. CDR3 sequence (DNA): TGTGCCACCAGCAGCTTCCGGGACCCCGCTTACGAGCAGTACTTC. The encoded protein is CATSSFRDPAYEQYF.

V and J are TRBV20-1 and TRBJ1-4, with 9 nucleotides matching TRBD1. Germline V gives CDR1 DFQATT, CDR2 SNEGSKA (reference sequence). This CDR3 has 12 amino acids. The CDR3 region is CSSGTGNEKLFF. The CDR3 region has the DNA TGCAGCTCCGGGACAGGGAATGAAAAACTGTTTTTT.

This clonotype was seen a handful of times. The chain uses TRBV20-1 and TRBJ2-1, with D perhaps matching TRBD1 (6 bases). This CDR3 spans 14 amino acids. Deletions cut 1 base from V and 5 bases from J, with 12 bases between. CDR1 and CDR2 from the germline V gene are DFQATT and SNEGSKA (reference sequence). This CDR3 is CSARGWGLDNEQFF. The CDR3, as DNA: TGCAGTGCTAGAGGTTGGGGGCTCGACAATGAGCAGTTCTTC.

The gene calls are TRBV6-1 and TRBJ2-7, with a possible D match to TRBD2 (6 bases). From germline, CDR1 is MNHNS and CDR2 SASEGT. The CDR3 is 13 amino acids. The V and J ends lost 3 bases and 3 bases respectively, with 9 bases between them. CDR3: CASSEGLYYEQYF. The CDR3 DNA reads as TGTGCCAGCAGTGAGGGACTGTACTACGAGCAGTACTTC.

Details on this clonotype: A read error may be the cause here, since a much bigger clone is one base away. The V call is TRBV10-3, the J call TRBJ1-1, with 7 nucleotides matching TRBD1. V was clipped by 10 bases and J by 3 bases; unmatched bases: 8. The CDR3 sequence is 13 residues long. CDR1 and CDR2 (germline): ENHRY, SYGVKD. The CDR3 coding sequence is TGTGCCAACACCCGACAGGGAGACACTGAAGCTTTCTTT. Translated, it gives CANTRQGDTEAFF.

This chain joins TRBV2 and TRBJ2-5, with D possibly TRBD2 on 6 matching bases. Germline V lookup: CDR1 SNHLY, CDR2 FYNNEI. The ends were cut back, 6 bases at V and 5 bases at J, with 16 bases in the middle. The CDR3 length is 14 residues. The CDR3: CASSNRLVGETQYF. Here the CDR3 DNA reads TGTGCCAGCAGCAACCGACTAGTTGGGGAGACCCAGTACTTC.

This clonotype has at least ten counts. CDR3 sequence (DNA): TGTGCCACCAGCAGCCCGCTCGGGGCCTCAGATACGCAGTATTTT. Its protein product is CATSSPLGASDTQYF. V is TRBV15 and J is TRBJ2-3; D may correspond to TRBD1 or TRBD2 (5 bases each). V was pared by 3 bases and J by 4 bases, with 14 bases between. The CDR3 sequence is 15 residues long. The germline V gene encodes CDR1 LNHNV and CDR2 YYDKDF (reference sequence).

This clonotype was counted at least ten times. V usage is TRBV5-5 and J usage is TRBJ2-5; weak D call: TRBD2 (6 bases). Germline V lookup: CDR1 SGHKS, CDR2 YYEKEE (reference sequence). The CDR3 extends over 16 amino acids. The V end was cut by 4 bases, the J end by 5 bases, with 21 bases between. As DNA, the CDR3 is TGTGCCAGCAGCGGCCGACGGGGGTCAAAGGGGGAGACCCAGTACTTC. It encodes CASSGRRGSKGETQYF.

This clonotype was seen ten or more times. The rearrangement uses TRBV5-1 and TRBJ2-7; 10 bases map to TRBD2. There are 18 residues in the CDR3. V lost 4 bases to trimming and J lost 0 bases; unmatched junction nucleotides: 13. Germline V gives CDR1 SGHRS, CDR2 YFSETQ. In DNA form, the CDR3 reads TGCGCCAGCAGCCTTAGCGGGAGGATCTCCCCGCGCTCCTACGAGCAGTACGTC. The encoded protein is CASSLSGRISPRSYEQYV.

This chain uses TRBV9 with TRBJ2-3, with unresolved D. Germline V CDR1 and CDR2: SGDLS, YYNGEE. The ends were cut back, 7 bases at V and 0 bases at J, with 12 bases in the middle. The CDR3 spans 14 residues. In DNA form, the CDR3 reads TGTGCCAGCCGCCCAGAGTCCAGCACAGATACGCAGTATTTT. Encoded protein: CASRPESSTDTQYF.

V and J are TRBV20-1 and TRBJ2-3; D not certain. Germline-derived CDR1 and CDR2 are DFQATT and SNEGSKA (reference sequence). The V and J ends lost 5 bases and 1 base respectively, with 7 bases between them. The CDR3 is 12 amino acids. The CDR3 bases are TGCAGTGCTTCTTGGGGCACAGATACGCAGTATTTT. Encoded protein: CSASWGTDTQYF.

A remark on this clonotype: The CDR3 does not end in the conserved phenylalanine or tryptophan, so this is likely a read error. The DNA is omitted, as the CDR3 cannot be located on it reliably, and the CDR3 follows TCRdb's listing. This chain uses TRBV28 with TRBJ2-7; the DNA was not compared with TRBD2, the D call given in the table. Both ends counted, the CDR3 spans 14 residues. Germline V CDR1 and CDR2: MDHEN, SYDVKM. CDR3 sequence: CASSSGTSLLSRGL.